Listed below are T cell receptor beta chains from one sample, sequenced in a study of shared clonotypes between healthy human individuals. TCRdb's copy holds only in-frame clones and misses some; the assay was immunoSEQ multiplex PCR. The table shows millions of clones, with more than 85% occurring only once. The sequenced material came from naive CD8+ T cells from PBMCs. Receptor source: a man aged 18 to 35 in good health. Some clones in this sample may be carry-over from other donors' samples. The CDR3 runs from the conserved cysteine through the conserved F or W.

cdr3_aa | j_call | v_call | cdr3_length
CASRTAGSYTF | TRBJ1-2 | TRBV2 | 11
CASSFGSRYEQYF | TRBJ2-7 | TRBV27 | 13
CASSLGAPRKNTEAFF | TRBJ1-1 | TRBV5-1 | 16
CASNRGDPQPQHF | TRBJ1-5 | TRBV19 | 13
CASSLFPQGIWESPLHF | TRBJ1-6 | TRBV27 | 17
CASSQEWRAKADTQYF | TRBJ2-3 | TRBV14 | 16
CASSLGPPRTGNTIYF | TRBJ1-3 | TRBV13 | 16
CASSLAGLAGEQYF | TRBJ2-7 | TRBV7-8 | 14
CASSLGAGLYEQYF | TRBJ2-7 | TRBV27 | 14
CASSPGTGYTEAFF | TRBJ1-1 | TRBV6-5 | 14
CASNLRPRETQYF | TRBJ2-5 | TRBV7-9 | 13
CASSPDRGKSGSGYGYTF | TRBJ1-2 | TRBV5-6 | 18
CAVRDLYTEAFF | TRBJ1-1 | TRBV19 | 12
CASSLDSIGSGTDTQYF | TRBJ2-3 | TRBV11-3 | 17
CASSVEGIQANYGYTF | TRBJ1-2 | TRBV9 | 16
CACSPAGGTLHPSYEQYF | TRBJ2-7 | TRBV19 | 18
CAISELGQYSTYEQYF | TRBJ2-7 | TRBV10-3 | 16
CASSPSWLTTYNEQFF | TRBJ2-1 | TRBV7-8 | 16
CASSADLAYEQYF | TRBJ2-7 | TRBV7-9 | 13
CASTAGQSYNEQFF | TRBJ2-1 | TRBV28 | 14
CASSFLPPGQGDEQYF | TRBJ2-7 | TRBV7-6 | 16
CASSEGQPFEQYF | TRBJ2-7 | TRBV5-1 | 13
CASSPRNRGGTEAFF | TRBJ1-1 | TRBV4-2 | 15
CASSLVGGPVDTQYF | TRBJ2-3 | TRBV11-2 | 15
CASSRTGETYNEQFF | TRBJ2-1 | TRBV6-5 | 15
CASSLAAGEQFF | TRBJ2-1 | TRBV7-9 | 12
CSVVPRLLTQETQYF | TRBJ2-5 | TRBV29-1 | 15
CASSQATYNNEQFF | TRBJ2-1 | TRBV5-1 | 14
CSVDHASGSPRETQYF | TRBJ2-5 | TRBV29-1 | 16
CASSFLPGESTGELFF | TRBJ2-2 | TRBV27 | 16
CASSQILRDTQYF | TRBJ2-3 | TRBV4-1 | 13
CASSTDRGGTEAFF | TRBJ1-1 | TRBV28 | 14
CASSPSGGTPHEQYF | TRBJ2-7 | TRBV2 | 15
CASSKGGGNRSNEQFF | TRBJ2-1 | TRBV21-1 | 16